This T cell receptor (beta chain) emerged from a study of molecular identifiers for immune sequencing clone quantification. Study findings and constraints: Detectable among roughly 920,000 naive cells, according to reports, was Jurkat TCR RNA spiked in from one cell. Sharing of a barcode by identical TCR molecules could cause highly expanded clone sizes to be underestimated.

When naive CD8 T cells were sorted, they were gated as CD8+CD4-CCR7+CD45RA+. Each CDR3 protein is one row after TCRdb ran MiXCR on the PCR reads. Among more than 550,000 distinct CDR3 sequences listed, about 25% were seen once. This clonotype was detected ten times or more. Its antigen is undetermined. This CDR3 comprises 15 residues. V was cut by 4 bases and J by 7 bases, with 17 bases left in between. Germline V lookup: CDR1 SGHTA, CDR2 FQGNSA. The chain carries TRBV7-2 and TRBJ2-1; the D gene could be TRBD1 or TRBD2 (6 bases each). The source of this sequence is a human donor in good health. Some libraries in this study had Jurkat cell RNA spiked in. Sample: naive CD8+ T cells from blood, with Jurkat cell RNA spiked in. Noted subset: FACS-sorted CD8+CD4-CCR7+CD45RA+ naive T cells. The CDR3 loop is CASSSDWGAGNEQFF. In DNA form, the CDR3 reads TGTGCCAGCAGCTCCGATTGGGGGGCAGGGAATGAGCAGTTCTTC.